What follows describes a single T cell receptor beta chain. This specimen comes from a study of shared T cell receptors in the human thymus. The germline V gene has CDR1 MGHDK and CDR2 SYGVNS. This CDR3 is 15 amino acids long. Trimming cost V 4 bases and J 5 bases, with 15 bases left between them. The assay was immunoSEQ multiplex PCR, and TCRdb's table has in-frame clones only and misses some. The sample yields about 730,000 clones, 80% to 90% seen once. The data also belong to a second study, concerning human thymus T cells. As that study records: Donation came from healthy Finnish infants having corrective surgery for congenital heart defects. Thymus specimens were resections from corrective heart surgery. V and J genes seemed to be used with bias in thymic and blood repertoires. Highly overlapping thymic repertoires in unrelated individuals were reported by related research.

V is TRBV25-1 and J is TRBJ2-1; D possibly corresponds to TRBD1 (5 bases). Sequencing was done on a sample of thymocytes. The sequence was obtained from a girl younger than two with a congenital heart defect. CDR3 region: CASSGRVPRNNEQFF. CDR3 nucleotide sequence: TGTGCCAGCAGTGGCAGGGTCCCCCGGAACAATGAGCAGTTCTTC.